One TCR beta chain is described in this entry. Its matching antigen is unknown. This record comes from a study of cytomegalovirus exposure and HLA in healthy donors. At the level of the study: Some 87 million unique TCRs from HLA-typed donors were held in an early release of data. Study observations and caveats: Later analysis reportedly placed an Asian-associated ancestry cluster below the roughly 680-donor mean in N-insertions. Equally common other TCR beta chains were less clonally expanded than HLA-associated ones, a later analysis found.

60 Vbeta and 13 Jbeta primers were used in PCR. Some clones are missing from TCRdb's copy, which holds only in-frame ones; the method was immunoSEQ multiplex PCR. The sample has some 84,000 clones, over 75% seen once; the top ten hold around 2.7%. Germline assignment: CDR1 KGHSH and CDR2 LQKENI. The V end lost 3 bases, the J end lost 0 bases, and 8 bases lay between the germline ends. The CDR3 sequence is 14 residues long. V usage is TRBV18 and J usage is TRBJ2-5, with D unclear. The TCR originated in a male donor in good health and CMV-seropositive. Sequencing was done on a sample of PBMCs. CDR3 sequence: CASSPSGNQETQYF. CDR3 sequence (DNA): TGTGCCAGCTCACCGTCCGGTAACCAAGAGACCCAGTACTTC.